These 6 T cell receptor beta chains were all obtained from the same sample, sequenced in a study of STAT5B mutations in CD4+ large granular lymphocyte leukemia. Profiling relied on immunoSEQ multiplex PCR, and the TCRdb table lists in-frame clones only, not all of them. The repertoire consists of about 22,000 clones, with about 78% occurring once and the leading ten covering 0.4% to 0.45%. Material: CD4+ T cells from blood buffy coats. Receptors originate from a human donor in good health.

The chain combines TRBV7-3 with TRBJ1-1; D is perhaps TRBD1 (6 bases). The CDR3 spans 14 residues. Germline V gene sequence: CDR1 SGHTA, CDR2 FQGTGA. The V end was cut by 6 bases, the J end by 4 bases, with 15 bases between. The CDR3 bases are TGTGCCAGCAGTCCCGGGGGGGGGCCCACTGAAGCTTTCTTT. Translating it yields CASSPGGGPTEAFF. The variable domain in full, with the rest retrieved from reference TRBV7-3 and TRBJ1-1, is GAGVSQTPSNKVTEKGKYVELRCDPISGHTALYWYRQSLGQGPEFLIYFQGTGAADDSGLPNDRFFAVRPEGSVSTLKIQRTERGDSAVYLCASSPGGGPTEAFFGQGTRLTVV.

V gene TRBV11-3 combines with J gene TRBJ2-2; maybe TRBD2 (5 bases). V was shortened by 0 bases and J by 6 bases, with 14 bases between the two germline ends. In germline, CDR1 is SGHNT, CDR2 YENEEA. CDR3 size: 16 residues. The CDR3 region has the DNA TGTGCCAGCAGCTTAGATTTGATTAGAGGGCCCGGGGAGCTGTTTTTT. As protein: CASSLDLIRGPGELFF.

The J gene is TRBJ2-2, the V gene TRBV5-4; the match to TRBD1 covers 8 bases. This CDR3 has 16 residues. V shed 2 bases, J shed 4 bases, and the junction held 7 bases outside the gene matches. In germline, CDR1 is SGHNT, CDR2 YYREEE (reference sequence). In DNA form, the CDR3 reads TGTGCCAGCAGCTTAGCGTGGACAGGGCTCACCGGGGAGCTGTTTTTT. Translated: CASSLAWTGLTGELFF. The whole variable domain, filled in from reference TRBV5-4 and TRBJ2-2, reads ETGVTQSPTHLIKTRGQQVTLRCSSQSGHNTVSWYQQALGQGPQFIFQYYREEENGRGNFPPRFSGLQFPNYSSELNVNALELDDSALYLCASSLAWTGLTGELFFGEGSRLTVL.

The V and J genes are TRBV11-1 and TRBJ2-5; TRBD2 matches 7 bases. The CDR3 spans 14 residues. The V and J ends lost 4 bases and 2 bases, in that order; junction bases with no gene match: 4. In germline, CDR1 is SGHAT, CDR2 FQDESV (reference sequence). Here the CDR3 DNA reads TGTGCCAGCAGCTGGGGGACTACACAAGAGACCCAGTACTTC. Protein: CASSWGTTQETQYF.

V usage is TRBV4-2 and J usage is TRBJ1-2; D remains ambiguous. Germline V gives CDR1 LGHNA, CDR2 YNFKEQ. This CDR3 contains 17 residues. Trimming took off 1 base at V and 2 bases at J, with 17 bases between the two ends. CDR3 nucleotides: TGTGCCAGCAGCCAAGTTGGGCCGTTTGGAGGGAACTATGGCTACACCTTC. Protein product: CASSQVGPFGGNYGYTF.

V is TRBV5-6 and J is TRBJ1-1; D ambiguous. The CDR3 is made up of 13 amino acids. The germline V gene has CDR1 SGHDT and CDR2 YYEEEE. V was trimmed by 0 bases and J by 7 bases, leaving 10 bases between them. CDR3 region: CASSLGRRLEAFF. In DNA form, the CDR3 reads TGTGCCAGCAGCTTGGGACGGCGACTTGAAGCTTTCTTT. Using reference TRBV5-6 and TRBJ1-1 for the parts outside the CDR3, the full variable domain is DAGVTQSPTHLIKTRGQQVTLRCSPKSGHDTVSWYQQALGQGPQFIFQYYEEEERQRGNFPDRFSGHQFPNYSSELNVNALLLGDSALYLCASSLGRRLEAFFGQGTRLTVV.